This TCR beta chain came from a study of PD-1 blockade in classical Hodgkin lymphoma. For this clone: As yet, its antigen is unknown.

Study-wide points: Newly diagnosed patients reportedly had lower baseline TCR diversity than healthy donors. Exclusion removed patients who began nivolumab under 1 year after ASCT. CD4+ TCR diversity climbed significantly by C4D1, unlike CD8+ TCR diversity.

Time point denoted: cycle 4 day 1 (C4D1), after more than five weeks of nivolumab. Patients all relapsed after autologous stem cell transplantation, and there was variation in brentuximab vedotin exposure. Patients had relapsed/refractory classical Hodgkin lymphoma with complete response, partial response or progressive disease as best response. The CDR3 consists of 13 residues. V was shortened by 4 bases and J by 0 bases, with 6 bases between the two germline ends. Germline V gene lookup returns CDR1 SEHNR and CDR2 FQNEAQ (reference sequence). Assay used: immunoSEQ multiplex PCR; TCRdb lists only in-frame clones, some missing. In the table there are about 44,000 clones, roughly 70% of which are singletons.

The rearrangement links TRBV7-9 to TRBJ1-2, with unresolved D. The clonotype was recovered from a human donor with classical Hodgkin lymphoma. The sequencing used peripheral blood mononuclear cells (PBMCs), collected before the fourth cycle of nivolumab. The CDR3 coding sequence is TGTGCCAGCAGCTCACAAACTAACTATGGCTACACCTTC. It is translated as CASSSQTNYGYTF.